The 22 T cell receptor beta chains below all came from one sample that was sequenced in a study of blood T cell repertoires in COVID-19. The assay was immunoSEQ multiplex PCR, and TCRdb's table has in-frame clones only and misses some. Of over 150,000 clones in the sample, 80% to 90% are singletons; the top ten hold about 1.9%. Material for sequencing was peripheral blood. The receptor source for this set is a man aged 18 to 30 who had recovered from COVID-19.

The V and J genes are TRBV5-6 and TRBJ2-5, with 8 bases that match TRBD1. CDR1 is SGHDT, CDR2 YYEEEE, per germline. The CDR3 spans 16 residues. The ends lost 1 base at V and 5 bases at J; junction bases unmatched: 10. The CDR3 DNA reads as TGTGCCAGCAGCTTGTTCCAGGGGGCGATTCAGGAGACCCAGTACTTC. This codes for CASSLFQGAIQETQYF.

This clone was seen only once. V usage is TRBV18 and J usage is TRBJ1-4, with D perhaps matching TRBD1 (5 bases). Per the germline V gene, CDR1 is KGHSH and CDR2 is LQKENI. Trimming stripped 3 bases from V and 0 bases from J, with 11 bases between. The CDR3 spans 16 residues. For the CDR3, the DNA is TGTGCCAGCTCACCGGATCAGGGATCAACTAATGAAAAACTGTTTTTT. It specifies CASSPDQGSTNEKLFF.

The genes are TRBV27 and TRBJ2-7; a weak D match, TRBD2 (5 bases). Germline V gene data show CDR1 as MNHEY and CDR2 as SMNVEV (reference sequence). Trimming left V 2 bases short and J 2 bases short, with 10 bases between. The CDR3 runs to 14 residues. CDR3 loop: CASSLTWRPYEQYF. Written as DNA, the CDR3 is TGTGCCAGCAGTTTAACTTGGAGGCCCTACGAGCAGTACTTC.

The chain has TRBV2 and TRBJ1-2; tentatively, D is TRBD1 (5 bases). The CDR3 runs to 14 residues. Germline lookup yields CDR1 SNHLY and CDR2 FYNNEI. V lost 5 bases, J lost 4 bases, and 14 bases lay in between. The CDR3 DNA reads TGTGCCAGCAGTCGGGAGGGGCAGGGCTATGGCTACACCTTC. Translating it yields CASSREGQGYGYTF.

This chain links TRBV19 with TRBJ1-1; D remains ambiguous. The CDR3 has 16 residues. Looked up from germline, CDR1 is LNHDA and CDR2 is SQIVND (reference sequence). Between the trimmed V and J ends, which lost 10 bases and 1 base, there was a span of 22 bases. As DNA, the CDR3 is TGTGCCACCACCCGAGGGTCAAATTCGTGGAACACTGAAGCTTTCTTT. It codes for CATTRGSNSWNTEAFF.

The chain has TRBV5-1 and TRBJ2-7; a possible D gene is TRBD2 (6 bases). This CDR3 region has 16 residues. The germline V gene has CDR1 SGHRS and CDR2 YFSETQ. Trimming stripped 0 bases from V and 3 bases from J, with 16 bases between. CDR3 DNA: TGCGCCAGCAGCTTGGGGGGGAGTGCGCGGGGCTACGAGCAGTACTTC. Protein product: CASSLGGSARGYEQYF. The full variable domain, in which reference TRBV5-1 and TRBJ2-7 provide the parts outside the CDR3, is KAGVTQTPRYLIKTRGQQVTLSCSPISGHRSVSWYQQTPGQGLQFLFEYFSETQRNKGNFPGRFSGRQFSNSRSEMNVSTLELGDSALYLCASSLGGSARGYEQYFGPGTRLTVT.

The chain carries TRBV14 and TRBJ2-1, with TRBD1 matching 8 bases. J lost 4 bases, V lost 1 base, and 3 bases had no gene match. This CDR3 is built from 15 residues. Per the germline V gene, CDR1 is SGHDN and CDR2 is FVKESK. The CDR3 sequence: CASSQVDRGYNEQFF. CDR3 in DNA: TGTGCCAGCAGCCAAGTCGACAGGGGATACAATGAGCAGTTCTTC.

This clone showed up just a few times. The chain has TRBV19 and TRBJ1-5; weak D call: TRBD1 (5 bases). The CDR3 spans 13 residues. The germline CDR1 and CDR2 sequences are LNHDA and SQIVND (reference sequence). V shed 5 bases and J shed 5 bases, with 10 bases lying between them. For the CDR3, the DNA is TGTGCCAGTAGTGCAGACAGAGATCAGCCCCAGCATTTT. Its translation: CASSADRDQPQHF.

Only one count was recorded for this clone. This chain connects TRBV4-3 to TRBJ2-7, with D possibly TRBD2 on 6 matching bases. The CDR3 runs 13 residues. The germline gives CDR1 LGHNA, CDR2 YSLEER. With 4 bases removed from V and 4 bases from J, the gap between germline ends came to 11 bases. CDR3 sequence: CASSRETSYEQYF. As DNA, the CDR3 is TGCGCCAGCAGCCGAGAGACTAGTTACGAGCAGTACTTC.

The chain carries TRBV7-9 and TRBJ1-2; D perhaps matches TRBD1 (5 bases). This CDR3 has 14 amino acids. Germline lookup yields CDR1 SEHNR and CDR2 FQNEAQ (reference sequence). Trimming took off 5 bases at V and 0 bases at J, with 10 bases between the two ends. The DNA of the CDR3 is TGTGCCAGCAGCGCCCGACAGACTAACTATGGCTACACCTTC. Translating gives CASSARQTNYGYTF. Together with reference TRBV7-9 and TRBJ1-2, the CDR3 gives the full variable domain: DTGVSQNPRHKITKRGQNVTFRCDPISEHNRLYWYRQTLGQGPEFLTYFQNEAQLEKSRLLSDRFSAERPKGSFSTLEIQRTEQGDSAMYLCASSARQTNYGYTFGSGTRLTVV.

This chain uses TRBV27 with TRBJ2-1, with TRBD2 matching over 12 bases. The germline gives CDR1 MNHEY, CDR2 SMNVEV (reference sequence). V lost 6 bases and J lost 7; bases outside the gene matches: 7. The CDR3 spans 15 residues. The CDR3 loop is CASSRRLAGANEQFF. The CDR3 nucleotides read TGTGCCAGCAGCCGGAGACTAGCGGGGGCTAATGAGCAGTTCTTC.

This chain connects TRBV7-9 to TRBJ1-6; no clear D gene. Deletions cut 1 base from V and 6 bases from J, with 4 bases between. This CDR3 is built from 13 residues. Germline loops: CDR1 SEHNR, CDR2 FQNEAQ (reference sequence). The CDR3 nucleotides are TGTGCCAGCAGCTTAGGAGCTAATTCACCCCTCCACTTT. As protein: CASSLGANSPLHF.

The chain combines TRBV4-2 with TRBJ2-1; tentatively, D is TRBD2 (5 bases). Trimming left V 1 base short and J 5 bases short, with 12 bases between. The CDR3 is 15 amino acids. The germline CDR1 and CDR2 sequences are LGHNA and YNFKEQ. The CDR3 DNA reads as TGTGCCAGCAGCCAAGGAATTGGGAGCGACAATGAGCAGTTCTTC. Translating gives CASSQGIGSDNEQFF.

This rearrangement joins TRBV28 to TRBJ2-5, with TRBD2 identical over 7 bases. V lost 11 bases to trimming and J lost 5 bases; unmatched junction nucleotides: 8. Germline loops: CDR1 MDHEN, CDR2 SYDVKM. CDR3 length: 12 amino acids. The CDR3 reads CAVRGGLETQYF. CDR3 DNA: TGTGCCGTAAGGGGAGGGTTGGAGACCCAGTACTTC.

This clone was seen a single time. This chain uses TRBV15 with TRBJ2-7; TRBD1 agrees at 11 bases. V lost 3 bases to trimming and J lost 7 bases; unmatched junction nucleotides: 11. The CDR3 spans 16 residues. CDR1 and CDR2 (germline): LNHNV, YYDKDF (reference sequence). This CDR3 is CATSRLGQGARYEQYF. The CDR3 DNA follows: TGTGCCACCAGCAGGTTAGGACAGGGGGCGCGGTATGAGCAGTACTTC. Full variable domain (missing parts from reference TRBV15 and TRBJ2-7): DAMVIQNPRYQVTQFGKPVTLSCSQTLNHNVMYWYQQKSSQAPKLLFHYYDKDFNNEADTPDNFQSRRPNTSFCFLDIRSPGLGDTAMYLCATSRLGQGARYEQYFGPGTRLTVT.

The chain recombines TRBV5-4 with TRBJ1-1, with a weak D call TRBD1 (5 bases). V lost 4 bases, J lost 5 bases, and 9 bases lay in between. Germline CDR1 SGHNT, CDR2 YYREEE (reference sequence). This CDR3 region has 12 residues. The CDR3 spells CASSRGKTEAFF. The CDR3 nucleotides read TGTGCCAGCAGCCGGGGGAAAACTGAAGCTTTCTTT.

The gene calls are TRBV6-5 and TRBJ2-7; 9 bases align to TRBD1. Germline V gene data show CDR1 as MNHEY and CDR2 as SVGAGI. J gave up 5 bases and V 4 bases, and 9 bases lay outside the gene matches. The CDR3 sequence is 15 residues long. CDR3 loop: CASSFRTGALDEQYF. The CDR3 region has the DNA TGTGCCAGCAGTTTCCGGACAGGGGCCCTCGACGAGCAGTACTTC.

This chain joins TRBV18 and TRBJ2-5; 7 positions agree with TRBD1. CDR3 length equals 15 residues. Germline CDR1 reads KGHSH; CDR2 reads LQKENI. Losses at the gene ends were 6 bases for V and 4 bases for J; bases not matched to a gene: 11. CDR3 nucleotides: TGTGCCAGCTCGTCACAGGGGTTCTTCGGAGAGACCCAGTACTTC. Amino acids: CASSSQGFFGETQYF.

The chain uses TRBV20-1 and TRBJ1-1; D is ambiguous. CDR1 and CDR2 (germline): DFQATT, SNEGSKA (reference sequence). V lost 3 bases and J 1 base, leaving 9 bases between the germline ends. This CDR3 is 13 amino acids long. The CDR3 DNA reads TGCAGTGCTAGTAGGCGGCGGAACACTGAAGCTTTCTTT. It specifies CSASRRRNTEAFF.

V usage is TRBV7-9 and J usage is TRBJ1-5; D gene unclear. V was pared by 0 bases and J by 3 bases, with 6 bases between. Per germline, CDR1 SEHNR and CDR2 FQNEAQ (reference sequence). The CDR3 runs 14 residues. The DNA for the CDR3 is TGTGCCAGCAGCTTAGCTCAGATCAATCAGCCCCAGCATTTT. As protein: CASSLAQINQPQHF.

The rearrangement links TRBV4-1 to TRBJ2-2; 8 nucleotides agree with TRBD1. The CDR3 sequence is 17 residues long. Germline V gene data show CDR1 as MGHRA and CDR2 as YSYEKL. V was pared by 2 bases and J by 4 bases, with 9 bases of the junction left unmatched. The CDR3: CASSQPTGGRRTGELFF. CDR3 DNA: TGCGCCAGCAGCCAACCTACAGGGGGAAGGCGCACCGGGGAGCTGTTTTTT.

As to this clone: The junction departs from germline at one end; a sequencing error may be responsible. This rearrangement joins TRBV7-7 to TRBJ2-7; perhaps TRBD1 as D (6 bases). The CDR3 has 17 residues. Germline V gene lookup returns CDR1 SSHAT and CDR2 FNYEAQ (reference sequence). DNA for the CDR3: TGTGCTAGCAGCTTAGAGTTTCGTACAGGGAGCTCCTACGAGCAGTACTTC. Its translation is CASSLEFRTGSSYEQYF.